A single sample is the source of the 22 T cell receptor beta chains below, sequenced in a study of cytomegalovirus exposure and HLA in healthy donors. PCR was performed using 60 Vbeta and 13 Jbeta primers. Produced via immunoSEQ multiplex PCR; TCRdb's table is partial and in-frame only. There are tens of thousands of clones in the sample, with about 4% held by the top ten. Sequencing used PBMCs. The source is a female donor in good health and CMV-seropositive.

The CDR3 spells CASSVVESTQYF. The CDR3 DNA is TGTGCCAGCAGCGTAGTCGAGTCTACGCAGTATTTT. The chain is built from TRBV9 and TRBJ2-3; D not resolved. Germline CDR1 is SGDLS and CDR2 is YYNGEE. The CDR3 length is 12 residues. V was pared by 0 bases and J by 8 bases, with 7 bases between.

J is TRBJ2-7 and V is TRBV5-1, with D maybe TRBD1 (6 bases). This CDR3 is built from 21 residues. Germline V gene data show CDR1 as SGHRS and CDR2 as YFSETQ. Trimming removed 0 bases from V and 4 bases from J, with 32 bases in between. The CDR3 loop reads CASSLARSPRTETRLGYEQYF. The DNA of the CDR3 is TGCGCCAGCAGCTTGGCCCGGAGCCCGAGGACAGAGACGAGACTGGGGTACGAGCAGTACTTC.

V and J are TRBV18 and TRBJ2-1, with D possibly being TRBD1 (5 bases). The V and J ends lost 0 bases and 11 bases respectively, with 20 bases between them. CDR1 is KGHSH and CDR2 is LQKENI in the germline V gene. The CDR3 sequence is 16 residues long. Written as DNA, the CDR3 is TGTGCCAGCTCACCACCGGGGAACCGCCAGGGAACCCAGCAGTTCTTC. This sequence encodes CASSPPGNRQGTQQFF.

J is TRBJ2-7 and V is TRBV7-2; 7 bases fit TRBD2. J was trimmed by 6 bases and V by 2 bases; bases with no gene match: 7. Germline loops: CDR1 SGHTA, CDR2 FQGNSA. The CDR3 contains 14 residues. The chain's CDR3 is CASSLRGSIREQYF. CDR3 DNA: TGTGCCAGCAGCTTACGCGGGAGTATCCGCGAGCAGTACTTC.

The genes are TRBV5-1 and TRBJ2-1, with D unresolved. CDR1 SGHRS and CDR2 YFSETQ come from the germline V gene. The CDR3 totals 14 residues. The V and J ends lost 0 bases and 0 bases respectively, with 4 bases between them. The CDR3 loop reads CASSLGASYNEQFF. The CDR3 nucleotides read TGCGCCAGCAGCTTGGGGGCCTCCTACAATGAGCAGTTCTTC.

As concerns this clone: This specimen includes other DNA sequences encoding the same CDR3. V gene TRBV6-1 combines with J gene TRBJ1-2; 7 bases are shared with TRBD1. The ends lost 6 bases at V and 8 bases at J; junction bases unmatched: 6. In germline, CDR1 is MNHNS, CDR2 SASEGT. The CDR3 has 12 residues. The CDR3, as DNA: TGTGCCAGCAGCTCCAGGGGGTGGGGCTACACCTTC. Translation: CASSSRGWGYTF.

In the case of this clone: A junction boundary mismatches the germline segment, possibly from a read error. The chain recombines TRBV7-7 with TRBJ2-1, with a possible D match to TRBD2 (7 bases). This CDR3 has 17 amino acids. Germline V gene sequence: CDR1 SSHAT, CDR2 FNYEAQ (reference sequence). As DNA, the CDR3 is TGTGCTAGCAGCTTGGGGGTCGGGGGGCCGGCCTCCAATGAGCAGTTCTTC. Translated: CASSLGVGGPASNEQFF.

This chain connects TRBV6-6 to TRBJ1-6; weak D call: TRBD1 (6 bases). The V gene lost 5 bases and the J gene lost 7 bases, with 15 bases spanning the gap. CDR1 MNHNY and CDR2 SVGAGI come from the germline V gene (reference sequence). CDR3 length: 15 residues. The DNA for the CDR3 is TGTGCCAGCAGTCCCCGGACAGTATCAAATTCACCCCTCCACTTT. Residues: CASSPRTVSNSPLHF.

CDR3 nucleotide sequence: TGCGCCAGCAGCCCTGGCCGAGGGACTAGTATGAATGAGCAGTTCTTC. This codes for CASSPGRGTSMNEQFF. J is TRBJ2-1 and V is TRBV5-1; 8 bases are a match to TRBD2. The ends lost 4 bases at V and 7 bases at J; junction bases unmatched: 13. Germline CDR1 is SGHRS and CDR2 is YFSETQ. This CDR3 has 16 residues.

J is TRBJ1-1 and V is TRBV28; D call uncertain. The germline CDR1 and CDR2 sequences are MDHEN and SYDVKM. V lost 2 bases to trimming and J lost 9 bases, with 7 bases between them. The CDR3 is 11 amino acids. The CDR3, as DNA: TGTGCCAGCAGTTTACGGAGCAAAGCTTTCTTT. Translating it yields CASSLRSKAFF.

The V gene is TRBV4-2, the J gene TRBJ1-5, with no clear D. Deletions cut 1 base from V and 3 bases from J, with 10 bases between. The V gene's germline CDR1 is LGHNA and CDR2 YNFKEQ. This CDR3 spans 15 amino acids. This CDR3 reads CASSQGSQNNQPQHF. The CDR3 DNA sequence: TGTGCCAGCAGCCAAGGGTCGCAGAACAATCAGCCCCAGCATTTT.

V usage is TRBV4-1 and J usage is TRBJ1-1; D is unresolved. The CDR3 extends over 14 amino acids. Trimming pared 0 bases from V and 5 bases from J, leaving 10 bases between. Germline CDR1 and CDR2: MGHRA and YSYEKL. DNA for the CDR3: TGCGCCAGCAGCCAAGAGGGGAGAGGGACTGAAGCTTTCTTT. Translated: CASSQEGRGTEAFF.

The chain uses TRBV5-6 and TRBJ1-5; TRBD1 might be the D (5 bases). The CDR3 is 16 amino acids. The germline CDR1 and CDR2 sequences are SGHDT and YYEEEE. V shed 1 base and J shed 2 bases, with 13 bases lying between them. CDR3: CASSLLGGVGNQPQHF. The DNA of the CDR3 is TGTGCCAGCAGCTTGTTGGGGGGTGTCGGCAATCAGCCCCAGCATTTT.

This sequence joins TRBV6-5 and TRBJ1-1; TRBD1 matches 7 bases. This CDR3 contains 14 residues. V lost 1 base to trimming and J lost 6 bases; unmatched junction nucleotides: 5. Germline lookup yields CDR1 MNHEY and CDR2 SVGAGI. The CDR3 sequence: CASSYWGTVSEAFF. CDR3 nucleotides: TGTGCCAGCAGTTACTGGGGGACAGTCTCTGAAGCTTTCTTT.

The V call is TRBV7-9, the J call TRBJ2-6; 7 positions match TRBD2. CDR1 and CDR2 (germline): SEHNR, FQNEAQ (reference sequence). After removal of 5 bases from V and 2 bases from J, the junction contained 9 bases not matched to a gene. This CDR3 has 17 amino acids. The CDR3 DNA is TGTGCCAGCAGCAGTAGCGGGTCGAGTCCTGGGGCCAACGTCCTGACTTTC. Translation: CASSSSGSSPGANVLTF.

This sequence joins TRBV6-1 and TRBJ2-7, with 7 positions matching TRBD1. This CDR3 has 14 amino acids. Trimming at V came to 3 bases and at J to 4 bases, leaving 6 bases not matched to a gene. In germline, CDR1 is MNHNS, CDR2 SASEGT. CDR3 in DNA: TGTGCCAGCAGTGATAAGCCAGGGGGTTACGAGCAGTACTTC. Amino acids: CASSDKPGGYEQYF.

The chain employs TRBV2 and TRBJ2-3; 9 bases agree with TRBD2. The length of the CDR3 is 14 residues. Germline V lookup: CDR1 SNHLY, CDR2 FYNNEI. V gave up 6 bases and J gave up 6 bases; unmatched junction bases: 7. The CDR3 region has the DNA TGTGCCAGCAGGCGGGGGGGGAGGACCGATACGCAGTATTTT. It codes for CASRRGGRTDTQYF.

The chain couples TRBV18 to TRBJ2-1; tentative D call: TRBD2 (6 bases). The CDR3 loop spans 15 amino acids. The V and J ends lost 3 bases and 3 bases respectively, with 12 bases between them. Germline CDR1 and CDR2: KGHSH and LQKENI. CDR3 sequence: CASSPPRGGYNEQFF. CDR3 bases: TGTGCCAGCTCACCTCCGAGGGGAGGCTACAATGAGCAGTTCTTC.

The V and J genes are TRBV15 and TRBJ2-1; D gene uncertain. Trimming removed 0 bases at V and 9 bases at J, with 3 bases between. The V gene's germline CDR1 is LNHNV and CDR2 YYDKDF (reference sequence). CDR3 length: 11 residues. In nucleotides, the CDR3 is TGTGCCACCAGCAGAGATCGTGAGCAGTTCTTC. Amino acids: CATSRDREQFF.

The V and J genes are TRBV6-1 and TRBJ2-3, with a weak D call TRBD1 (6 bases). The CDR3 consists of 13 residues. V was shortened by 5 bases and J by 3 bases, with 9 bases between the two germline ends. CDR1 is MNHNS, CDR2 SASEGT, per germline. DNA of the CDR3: TGTGCCAGCAGTCCAGGGGAAACAGATACGCAGTATTTT. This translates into CASSPGETDTQYF.

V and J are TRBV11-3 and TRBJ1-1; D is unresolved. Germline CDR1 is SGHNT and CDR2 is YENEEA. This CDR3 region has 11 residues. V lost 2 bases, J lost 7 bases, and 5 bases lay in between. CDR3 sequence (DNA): TGTGCCAGCAGCTTAAGAGGTGAAGCTTTCTTT. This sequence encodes CASSLRGEAFF.

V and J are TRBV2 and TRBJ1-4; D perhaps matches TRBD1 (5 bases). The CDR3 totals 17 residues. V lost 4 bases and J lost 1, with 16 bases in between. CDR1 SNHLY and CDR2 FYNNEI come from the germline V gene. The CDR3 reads CASSGSDGGVTNEKLFF. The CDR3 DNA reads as TGTGCCAGCAGTGGTAGCGACGGAGGGGTAACTAATGAAAAACTGTTTTTT.